Below, 15 T cell receptor beta chains from the same sample are listed, as sequenced in a study of response to subunit inactivated influenza vaccine. TCRdb itself ran the RT-PCR reads through MiXCR, one entry per CDR3 protein. The sample lists approximately 500,000 distinct CDR3 sequences, 13% occurring once. Sequences were derived from PBMCs from blood, sampled around seven weeks after vaccination. These receptors originate from a man between 50 and 59 years old who received an inactivated influenza vaccine.

This clonotype turned up a few times. The V call is TRBV10-3, the J call TRBJ2-6; 8 bases are shared with TRBD2. CDR1 and CDR2 from the germline V gene are ENHRY and SYGVKD. The J segment lost 0 bases and the V segment lost 2 bases, leaving 3 bases of the junction unmatched. This CDR3 has 17 residues. In DNA, the CDR3 is TGTGCCATCAGTGAGCGGCGGGGGGACTCTGGGGCCAACGTCCTGACTTTC. As protein: CAISERRGDSGANVLTF.

This clonotype was seen at least ten times. The chain couples TRBV27 to TRBJ2-3; 8 bases are a match to TRBD2. Germline lookup yields CDR1 MNHEY and CDR2 SMNVEV (reference sequence). Trimming at V came to 1 base and at J to 1 base, leaving 4 bases not matched to a gene. The CDR3 contains 16 residues. This CDR3 is CASSLFGLARTDTQYF. CDR3 bases: TGTGCCAGCAGTTTATTCGGACTAGCTCGCACAGATACGCAGTATTTT.

This clonotype appeared a few times. DNA for the CDR3: TGTGCCAGCAGTTTTGGGGCCTCAGATAATGAAAAACTGTTTTTT. It is translated as CASSFGASDNEKLFF. This rearrangement joins TRBV12-3 or TRBV12-4 to TRBJ1-4; maybe TRBD1 (5 bases). V lost 3 bases, J lost 4 bases, and 12 bases lay in between. This CDR3 has 15 amino acids.

There are a few counts of this clonotype. This chain joins TRBV20-1 and TRBJ2-3; possibly TRBD2 for D (6 bases). The V end was cut by 0 bases, the J end by 3 bases, with 16 bases between. Germline V lookup: CDR1 DFQATT, CDR2 SNEGSKA (reference sequence). The CDR3 has 16 amino acids. The CDR3 DNA follows: TGCAGTGCTAGAGATTGGGCGGGGCCCGGGACAGATACGCAGTATTTT. Translated, it gives CSARDWAGPGTDTQYF.

In its sample, this clonotype was seen many times. The rearrangement uses TRBV20-1 and TRBJ1-4; no reliable D call. The germline CDR1 and CDR2 sequences are DFQATT and SNEGSKA (reference sequence). The ends were cut back, 7 bases at V and 4 bases at J, with 7 bases in the middle. This CDR3 is 11 amino acids long. Here the CDR3 DNA reads TGCAGTGGGGAGATTAATGAAAAACTGTTTTTT. Its protein is CSGEINEKLFF.

This chain uses TRBV7-8 with TRBJ2-5; TRBD1 matches at 7 bases. Germline V CDR1 and CDR2: SGHVS, FQNEAQ. This CDR3 is built from 15 residues. V was clipped by 5 bases and J by 5 bases; unmatched bases: 11. The CDR3 protein is CASSDTGAESETQYF. The CDR3 region has the DNA TGTGCCAGCAGCGACACAGGGGCCGAGAGTGAGACCCAGTACTTC.

The CDR3 here is CSAVTSGRTDTQYF. The CDR3 region has the DNA TGCAGTGCCGTGACTAGCGGGCGCACAGATACGCAGTATTTT. The chain joins TRBV20-1 to TRBJ2-3, with 10 bases aligning to TRBD2. Germline CDR1 is DFQATT and CDR2 is SNEGSKA (reference sequence). J gave up 1 base and V 6 bases, and 4 bases lay outside the gene matches. The CDR3 contains 14 residues.

This clonotype was counted ten times or more. The chain couples TRBV5-5 to TRBJ1-1; 7 nucleotides line up with TRBD1. Trimming removed 4 bases from V and 1 base from J; junction bases left unmatched: 7. The length of the CDR3 is 15 residues. CDR1 is SGHKS and CDR2 is YYEKEE in the germline V gene (reference sequence). CDR3: CASSIRQGGNTEAFF. The CDR3 DNA reads as TGTGCCAGCAGCATACGACAGGGTGGGAACACTGAAGCTTTCTTT.

The sample holds many counts of this clonotype. The genes are TRBV29-1 and TRBJ2-3; tentative D call: TRBD2 (7 bases). CDR1 SQVTM and CDR2 ANQGSEA come from the germline V gene. The ends were cut back, 7 bases at V and 0 bases at J, with 17 bases in the middle. The CDR3 contains 15 residues. CDR3 sequence: CSADGGRGSTDTQYF. CDR3 DNA: TGCAGCGCGGACGGGGGGCGCGGAAGCACAGATACGCAGTATTTT.

This clonotype came up a few times. Its ends do not fully match the called genes, so a read error is possible. The chain links TRBV20-1 to TRBJ2-1; D possibly matches TRBD1 or TRBD2 (5 bases each). This CDR3 spans 16 amino acids. In germline, CDR1 is DFQATT, CDR2 SNEGSKA (reference sequence). The CDR3 nucleotides are TGCTGTGCTGCCGGCGTGGGGCGGAGTGGGGGCAATGAGCAGTTCTTC. Encoded protein: CCAAGVGRSGGNEQFF.

This clonotype was counted between two and nine times. The J gene is TRBJ2-1, the V gene TRBV7-9; 7 positions agree with TRBD1. The length of the CDR3 is 15 residues. Looked up from germline, CDR1 is SEHNR and CDR2 is FQNEAQ (reference sequence). The V segment lost 5 bases and the J segment 2 bases; nucleotides outside the gene matches: 6. The CDR3 region has the DNA TGTGCCAGCAGCGCGGACAGGACCGCCTACAATGAGCAGTTCTTC. This translates into CASSADRTAYNEQFF.

In this sample, this clonotype turned up many times. V gene TRBV12-3 or TRBV12-4 combines with J gene TRBJ2-1; tentative D call: TRBD2 (5 bases). V was cut by 3 bases and J by 0 bases, with 6 bases left in between. The length of the CDR3 is 14 residues. In DNA, the CDR3 is TGTGCCAGCAGTTTTACTAGCTCCTACAATGAGCAGTTCTTC. Protein product: CASSFTSSYNEQFF.

The chain joins TRBV9 to TRBJ2-1; 11 bases align to TRBD2. With 4 bases clipped from V and 6 bases from J, the junction kept 6 bases outside the gene matches. There are 15 residues in the CDR3. CDR1 SGDLS and CDR2 YYNGEE come from the germline V gene. CDR3 loop: CASSIGTSGFNEQFF. In DNA, the CDR3 is TGTGCCAGCAGCATCGGGACTAGCGGCTTCAATGAGCAGTTCTTC.

This clonotype has at least ten counts. V and J are TRBV5-6 and TRBJ2-1; 7 positions agree with TRBD1. CDR3 length: 16 residues. V shed 4 bases and J 0 bases; nucleotides not matched to a gene: 7. Germline V gene lookup returns CDR1 SGHDT and CDR2 YYEEEE. Here the CDR3 DNA reads TGTGCCAGCAGCAGGGGGCTTCATGGCTCCTACAATGAGCAGTTCTTC. It is translated as CASSRGLHGSYNEQFF.

There are a few counts of this clonotype. The chain recombines TRBV20-1 with TRBJ2-7, with TRBD1 matching 11 bases. The CDR3 contains 15 residues. After removal of 3 bases from V and 2 bases from J, the junction contained 6 bases not matched to a gene. Per germline, CDR1 DFQATT and CDR2 SNEGSKA (reference sequence). The CDR3 is CSARGTGGNPYEQYF. The CDR3 DNA reads as TGCAGTGCTAGGGGGACAGGGGGAAATCCCTACGAGCAGTACTTC.